The T cell receptor beta chain described here comes from a study of cytomegalovirus exposure and HLA in healthy donors. Overall study findings and caveats: 164 TCR beta chains were listed as cytomegalovirus-associated.

PCR used 60 Vbeta primers and 13 Jbeta primers. Profiled with immunoSEQ multiplex PCR; TCRdb holds only in-frame clones, not every one. The table lists approximately 130,000 clones, approximately 84% of them singletons, with 2.7% in the top ten. On this clone itself: Its matching antigen is unknown.

The specimen was PBMCs. This TCR was recovered from a boy aged 2 to 10 in good health and CMV-seronegative.

CDR3 protein: CASSPGGSTEAFF. CDR3 DNA sequence: TGTGCCAGTAGCCCCGGAGGGTCGACTGAAGCTTTCTTT. The V call is TRBV19, the J call TRBJ1-1; D gene ambiguous. Trimming took off 6 bases at V and 5 bases at J, with 13 bases between the two ends. The CDR3 sequence is 13 residues long. Germline CDR1 reads LNHDA; CDR2 reads SQIVND (reference sequence). Supplemented by reference TRBV19 and TRBJ1-1, the full variable domain reads DGGITQSPKYLFRKEGQNVTLSCEQNLNHDAMYWYRQDPGQGLRLIYYSQIVNDFQKGDIAEGYSVSREKKESFPLTVTSAQKNPTAFYLCASSPGGSTEAFFGQGTRLTVV.